The 9 T cell receptor beta chains presented below share a single source sample, sequenced in a study of post-analysis software for immune sequencing data (dated by TCRdb to the mid-2010s). Their target antigens are unknown. Points the paper makes about the study in general: Four or five TRBV segments, including TRBV5-6, TRBV5-1 and TRBV20-1, were significantly more frequent in patients than controls.

Library method: PCR. Sequenced using an Illumina HiSeq 2500. To reduce PCR and sequencing biases, unique molecular identifiers were incorporated into the TCR beta cDNA libraries. TCRdb reprocessing: public reads trimmed at Q25 with fastp, clones called with MiXCR, in-frame beta chains kept. Each entry is one CDR3 protein sequence, shown with its most common DNA and genes. This sample has 250,000 to 300,000 distinct CDR3 sequences in its table, and 35% to 40% of those were observed once. Approximately 4.6% of the sample is in the top ten clones. The material sequenced was blood. The origin of the receptors is a girl aged 5 to 17 with multiple sclerosis.

This clonotype occurred once. V and J are TRBV20-1 and TRBJ2-1; TRBD2 might be the D (5 bases). This CDR3 has 15 residues. Trimming stripped 5 bases from V and 4 bases from J, with 18 bases between. The V gene's germline CDR1 is DFQATT and CDR2 SNEGSKA (reference sequence). DNA of the CDR3: TGCAGTGCTCACCGCGCGGGCGGTTGGTACAATGAGCAGTTCTTC. Translated, it gives CSAHRAGGWYNEQFF.

This clonotype appeared many times. The chain is built from TRBV5-1 and TRBJ2-5, with 8 nucleotides matching TRBD2. The CDR3 is 13 amino acids. Germline V gene sequence: CDR1 SGHRS, CDR2 YFSETQ. After removal of 2 bases from V and 4 bases from J, the junction contained 1 base not matched to a gene. The CDR3 here is CASSFRGGETQYF. The CDR3 nucleotides are TGCGCCAGCAGCTTCCGGGGGGGAGAGACCCAGTACTTC.

This sequence joins TRBV20-1 and TRBJ2-5; the match to TRBD2 covers 12 bases. CDR3 length: 15 amino acids. The V gene's germline CDR1 is DFQATT and CDR2 SNEGSKA (reference sequence). V gave up 0 bases and J gave up 11 bases; unmatched junction bases: 10. The chain's CDR3 is CSARDPGLAGNEQYF. In DNA form, the CDR3 reads TGCAGTGCTAGAGATCCGGGACTAGCGGGTAATGAGCAGTACTTC.

V gene TRBV5-1 combines with J gene TRBJ2-7; 8 bases fit TRBD1. J lost 7 bases, V lost 3 bases, and 18 bases had no gene match. CDR1 and CDR2 from the germline V gene are SGHRS and YFSETQ. CDR3 length: 17 residues. The CDR3 reads CASSWGRGQAEHNEQYF. CDR3 coding DNA: TGCGCCAGCAGCTGGGGCCGGGGACAGGCCGAACACAATGAGCAGTACTTC. Full variable domain (rest looked up from reference TRBV5-1 and TRBJ2-7): KAGVTQTPRYLIKTRGQQVTLSCSPISGHRSVSWYQQTPGQGLQFLFEYFSETQRNKGNFPGRFSGRQFSNSRSEMNVSTLELGDSALYLCASSWGRGQAEHNEQYFGPGTRLTVT.

At least ten counts were recorded for this clonotype. DNA of the CDR3: TGCGCCAGCAGCCAAGAAAGACAGGGGGCTGGGGCCAACGTCCTGACTTTC. It specifies CASSQERQGAGANVLTF. The V and J genes are TRBV4-1 and TRBJ2-6; 9 nucleotides agree with TRBD1. The CDR3 has 17 residues. Germline V gene lookup returns CDR1 MGHRA and CDR2 YSYEKL. The junction had 2 bases not matched to a gene; V was cut back by 0 bases and J by 2 bases.

This clonotype was counted at least ten times. The chain carries TRBV13 and TRBJ2-1, with D tentatively TRBD1 (6 bases). Trimming shortened V by 3 bases and J by 4 bases, and 13 bases separated the two germline ends. Germline V lookup: CDR1 PRHDT, CDR2 FYEKMQ (reference sequence). This CDR3 has 15 amino acids. The CDR3 DNA is TGTGCCAGCAGCTTCCGAGGGGGTAGGTACAATGAGCAGTTCTTC. Translation gives CASSFRGGRYNEQFF.

V usage is TRBV12-3 or TRBV12-4 and J usage is TRBJ2-5; 8 positions agree with TRBD1. The V segment lost 6 bases and the J segment 7 bases; nucleotides outside the gene matches: 7. The CDR3 covers 13 residues. This CDR3 reads CASRPTGAATQYF. The CDR3 DNA reads as TGTGCCAGCAGACCGACAGGGGCGGCGACCCAGTACTTC.

Points on this clonotype: A much larger clone lies one base from this, so it may be a read error. The V gene is TRBV29-1, the J gene TRBJ1-4; D unclear. Germline assignment: CDR1 SQVTM and CDR2 ANQGSEA. This CDR3 is 11 amino acids long. In nucleotides, the CDR3 is TGCAGCGCTGAAGATGTCGGGGAACTGTTTTTT. Its translation: CSAEDVGELFF.

The rearrangement links TRBV7-8 to TRBJ1-2, with 12 bases that match TRBD1. The germline V gene has CDR1 SGHVS and CDR2 FQNEAQ. The CDR3 covers 15 residues. J was trimmed by 7 bases and V by 3 bases; bases with no gene match: 6. The CDR3 DNA is TGTGCCAGCAGCTTGGGGGACAGGGGGCATGGTGGCTACACCTTC. This translates into CASSLGDRGHGGYTF.